The present T cell receptor beta chain was sequenced within a study of cytomegalovirus exposure and HLA in healthy donors. PCR employed 60 Vbeta and 13 Jbeta primers. Sequencing used immunoSEQ multiplex PCR; TCRdb keeps in-frame clones, though not all of them. The sample consists of approximately 200,000 clones, roughly 79% of them appearing once. Germline lookup yields CDR1 MRHNA and CDR2 SNTAGT. V shed 7 bases and J shed 5 bases, with 8 bases lying between them. The CDR3 length is 11 residues. Findings of the study overall: Solely CMV serostatus was available to characterize immune exposure.

This clone was observed a few times. The target antigen is unknown. The clonotype comes from a woman between 18 and 30 years old in good health and CMV-seronegative. The source material was PBMCs. This rearrangement joins TRBV6-4 to TRBJ1-1, with unresolved D. CDR3 protein: CASTLWTEAFF. DNA of the CDR3: TGTGCCAGCACCCTATGGACTGAAGCTTTCTTT.